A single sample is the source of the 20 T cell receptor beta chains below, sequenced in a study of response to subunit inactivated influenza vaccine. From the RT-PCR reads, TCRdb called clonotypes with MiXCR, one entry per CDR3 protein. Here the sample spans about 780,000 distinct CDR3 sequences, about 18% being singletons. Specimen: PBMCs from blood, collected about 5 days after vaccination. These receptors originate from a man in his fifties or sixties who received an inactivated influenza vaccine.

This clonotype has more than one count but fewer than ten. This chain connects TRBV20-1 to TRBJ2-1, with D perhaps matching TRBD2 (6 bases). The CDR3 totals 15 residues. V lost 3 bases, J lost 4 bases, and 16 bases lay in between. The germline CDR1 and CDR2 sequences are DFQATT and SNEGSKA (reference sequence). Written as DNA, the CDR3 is TGCAGTGCTAGTGGTTCCGGGAGATCGTACAATGAGCAGTTCTTC. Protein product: CSASGSGRSYNEQFF.

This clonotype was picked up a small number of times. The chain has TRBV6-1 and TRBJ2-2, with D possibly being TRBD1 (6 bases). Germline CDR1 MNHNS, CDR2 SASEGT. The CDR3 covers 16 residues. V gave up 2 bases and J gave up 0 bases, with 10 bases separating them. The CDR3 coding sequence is TGTGCCAGCAGTGAACCTCCAGGGGCGAACACCGGGGAGCTGTTTTTT. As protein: CASSEPPGANTGELFF.

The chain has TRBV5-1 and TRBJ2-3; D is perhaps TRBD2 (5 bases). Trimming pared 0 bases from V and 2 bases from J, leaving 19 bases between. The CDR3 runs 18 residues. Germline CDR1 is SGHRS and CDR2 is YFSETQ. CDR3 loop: CASSLASDSSRITDTQYF. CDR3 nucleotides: TGCGCCAGCAGCTTGGCCTCGGACTCCTCAAGAATCACAGATACGCAGTATTTT.

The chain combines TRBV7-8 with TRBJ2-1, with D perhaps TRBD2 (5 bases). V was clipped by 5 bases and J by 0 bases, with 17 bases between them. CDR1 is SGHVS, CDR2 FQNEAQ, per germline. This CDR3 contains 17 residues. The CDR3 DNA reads TGTGCCAGCAGCCCCCCTGGCGGCACTAGCTCCTACAATGAGCAGTTCTTC. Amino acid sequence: CASSPPGGTSSYNEQFF.

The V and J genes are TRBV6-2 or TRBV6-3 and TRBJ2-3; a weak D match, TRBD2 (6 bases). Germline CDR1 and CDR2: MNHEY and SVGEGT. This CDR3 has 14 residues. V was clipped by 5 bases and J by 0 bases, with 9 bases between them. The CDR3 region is CASSREHSTDTQYF. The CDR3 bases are TGTGCCAGCAGTCGGGAGCATAGCACAGATACGCAGTATTTT.

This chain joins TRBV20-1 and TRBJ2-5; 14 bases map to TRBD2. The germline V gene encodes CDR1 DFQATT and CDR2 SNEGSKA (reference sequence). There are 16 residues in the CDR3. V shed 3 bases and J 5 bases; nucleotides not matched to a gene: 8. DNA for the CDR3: TGCAGTGCTAGGGGACTAGCGGGAGTGTTTGCCGAGACCCAGTACTTC. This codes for CSARGLAGVFAETQYF.

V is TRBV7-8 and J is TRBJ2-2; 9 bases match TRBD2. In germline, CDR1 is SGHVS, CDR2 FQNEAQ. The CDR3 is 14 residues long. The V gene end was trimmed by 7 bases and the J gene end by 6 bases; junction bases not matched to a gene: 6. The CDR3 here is CASTQKRGAGELFF. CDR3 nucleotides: TGTGCCAGCACCCAGAAGCGGGGGGCCGGGGAGCTGTTTTTT.

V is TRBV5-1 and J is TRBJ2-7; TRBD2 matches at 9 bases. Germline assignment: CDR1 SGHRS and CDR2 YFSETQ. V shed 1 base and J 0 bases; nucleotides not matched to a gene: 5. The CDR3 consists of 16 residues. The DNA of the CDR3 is TGCGCCAGCAGCTTGAATAGCGGGGGAAGCTCCTACGAGCAGTACTTC. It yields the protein CASSLNSGGSSYEQYF.

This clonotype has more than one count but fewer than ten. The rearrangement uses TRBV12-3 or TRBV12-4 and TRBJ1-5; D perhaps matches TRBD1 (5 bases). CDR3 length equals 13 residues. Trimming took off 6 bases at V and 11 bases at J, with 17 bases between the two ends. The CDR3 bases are TGTGCCAGCAGCCGGGACGGGGTAGAGTCCCAGCATTTT. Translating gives CASSRDGVESQHF.

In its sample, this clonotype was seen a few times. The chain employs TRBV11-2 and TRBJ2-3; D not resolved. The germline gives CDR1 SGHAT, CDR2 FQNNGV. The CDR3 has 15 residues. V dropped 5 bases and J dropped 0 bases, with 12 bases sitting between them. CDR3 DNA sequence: TGTGCCAGCAGCGTCCCCGGGCTGAGCACAGATACGCAGTATTTT. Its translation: CASSVPGLSTDTQYF.

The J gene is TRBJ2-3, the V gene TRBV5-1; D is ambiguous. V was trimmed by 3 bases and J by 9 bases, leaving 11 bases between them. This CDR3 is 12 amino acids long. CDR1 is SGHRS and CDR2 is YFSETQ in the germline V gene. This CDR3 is CASSSQSQTQYF. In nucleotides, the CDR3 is TGCGCCAGCAGCTCGCAATCTCAGACGCAGTATTTT.

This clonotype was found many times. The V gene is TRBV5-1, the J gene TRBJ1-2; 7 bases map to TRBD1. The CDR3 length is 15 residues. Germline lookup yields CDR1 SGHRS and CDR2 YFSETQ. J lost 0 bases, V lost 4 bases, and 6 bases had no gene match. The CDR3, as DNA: TGCGCCAGCAGCCAGGGGGGGACGGCTAACTATGGCTACACCTTC. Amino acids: CASSQGGTANYGYTF.

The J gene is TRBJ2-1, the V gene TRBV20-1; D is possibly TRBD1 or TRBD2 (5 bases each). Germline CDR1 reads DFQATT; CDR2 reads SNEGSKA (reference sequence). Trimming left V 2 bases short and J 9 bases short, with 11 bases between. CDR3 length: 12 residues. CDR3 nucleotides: TGCAGTGCTAGAAGCAGGGCGGGTGAGCAGTTCTTC. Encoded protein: CSARSRAGEQFF.

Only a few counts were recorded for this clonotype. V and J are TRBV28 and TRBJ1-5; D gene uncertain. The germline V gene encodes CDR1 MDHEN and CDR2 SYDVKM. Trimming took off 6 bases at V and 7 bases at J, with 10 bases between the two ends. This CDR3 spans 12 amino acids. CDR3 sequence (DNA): TGTGCCAGCAGCCAAAAGGCCCAGCCCCAGCATTTT. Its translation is CASSQKAQPQHF. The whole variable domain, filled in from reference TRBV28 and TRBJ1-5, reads DVKVTQSSRYLVKRTGEKVFLECVQDMDHENMFWYRQDPGLGLRLIYFSYDVKMKEKGDIPEGYSVSREKKERFSLILESASTNQTSMYLCASSQKAQPQHFGDGTRLSIL.

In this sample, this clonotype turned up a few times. In DNA form, the CDR3 reads TGTGCCAGCAGCCGGACAGGAGCCGGCTCCTACGAGCAGTACTTC. Its translation: CASSRTGAGSYEQYF. V usage is TRBV6-1 and J usage is TRBJ2-7, with 7 bases lining up with TRBD1. This CDR3 is 15 amino acids long. CDR1 and CDR2 from the germline V gene are MNHNS and SASEGT. Trimming cost V 6 bases and J 0 bases; bases outside gene matches: 8.

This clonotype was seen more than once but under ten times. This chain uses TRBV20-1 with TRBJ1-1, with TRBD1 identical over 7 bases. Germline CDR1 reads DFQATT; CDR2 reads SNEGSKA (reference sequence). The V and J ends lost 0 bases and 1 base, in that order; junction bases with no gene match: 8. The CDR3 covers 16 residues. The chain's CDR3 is CSARDYRQGPNTEAFF. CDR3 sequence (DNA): TGCAGTGCTAGAGATTACCGACAGGGACCGAACACTGAAGCTTTCTTT.

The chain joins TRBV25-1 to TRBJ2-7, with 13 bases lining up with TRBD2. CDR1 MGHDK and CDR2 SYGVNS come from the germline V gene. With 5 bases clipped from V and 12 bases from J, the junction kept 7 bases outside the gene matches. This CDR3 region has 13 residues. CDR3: CASSTGTSGIMYF. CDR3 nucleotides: TGTGCCAGCAGTACTGGGACTAGCGGGATTATGTACTTC.

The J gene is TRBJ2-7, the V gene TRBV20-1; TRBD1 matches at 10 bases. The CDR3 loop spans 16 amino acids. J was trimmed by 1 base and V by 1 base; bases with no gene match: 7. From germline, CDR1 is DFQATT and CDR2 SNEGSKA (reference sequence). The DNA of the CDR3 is TGCAGTGCTAGAGGTTTGGACAGGGGGGGATCCTACGAGCAGTACTTC. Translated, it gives CSARGLDRGGSYEQYF.

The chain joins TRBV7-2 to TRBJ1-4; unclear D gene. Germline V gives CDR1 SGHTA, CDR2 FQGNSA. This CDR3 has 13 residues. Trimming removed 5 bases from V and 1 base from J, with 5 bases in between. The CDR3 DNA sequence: TGTGCCAGCAGCCGGCGAACTAATGAAAAACTGTTTTTT. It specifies CASSRRTNEKLFF. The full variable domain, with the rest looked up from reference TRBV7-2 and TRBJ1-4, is GAGVSQSPSNKVTEKGKDVELRCDPISGHTALYWYRQSLGQGLEFLIYFQGNSAPDKSGLPSDRFSAERTGGSVSTLTIQRTQQEDSAVYLCASSRRTNEKLFFGSGTQLSVL.

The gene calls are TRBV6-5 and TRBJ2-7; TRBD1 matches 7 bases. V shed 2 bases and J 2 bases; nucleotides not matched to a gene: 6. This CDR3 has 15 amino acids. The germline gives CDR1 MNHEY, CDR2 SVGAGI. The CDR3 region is CASSYGQGVTYEQYF. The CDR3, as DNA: TGTGCCAGCAGTTACGGTCAGGGGGTGACCTACGAGCAGTACTTC.